The sample holds a few counts of the clone carrying this T cell receptor beta chain. Its cognate antigen is unknown. This specimen comes from a study of T cell responses to AZD1222 COVID-19 vaccine. The method was immunoSEQ multiplex PCR; TCRdb's version includes in-frame clones alone and lacks a portion of them. The sample records 160,000 or so clones, around 90% being singletons. Notes on the study in general: AZD1222 recipients seropositive at baseline numbered only five to seven.

Germline V gives CDR1 SGHAT, CDR2 FQNNGV. CDR3 size: 14 residues. V dropped 4 bases and J dropped 2 bases, with 12 bases sitting between them. The chain uses TRBV11-2 and TRBJ2-7; a weak D match, TRBD1 (6 bases). Sequenced material: peripheral blood, taken on day 0 of AZD1222 vaccination. The source of this sequence is an adult in good health. The CDR3 sequence is CASSSDRITYEQYF. CDR3 DNA: TGTGCCAGCAGCTCCGACAGGATCACCTACGAGCAGTACTTC.